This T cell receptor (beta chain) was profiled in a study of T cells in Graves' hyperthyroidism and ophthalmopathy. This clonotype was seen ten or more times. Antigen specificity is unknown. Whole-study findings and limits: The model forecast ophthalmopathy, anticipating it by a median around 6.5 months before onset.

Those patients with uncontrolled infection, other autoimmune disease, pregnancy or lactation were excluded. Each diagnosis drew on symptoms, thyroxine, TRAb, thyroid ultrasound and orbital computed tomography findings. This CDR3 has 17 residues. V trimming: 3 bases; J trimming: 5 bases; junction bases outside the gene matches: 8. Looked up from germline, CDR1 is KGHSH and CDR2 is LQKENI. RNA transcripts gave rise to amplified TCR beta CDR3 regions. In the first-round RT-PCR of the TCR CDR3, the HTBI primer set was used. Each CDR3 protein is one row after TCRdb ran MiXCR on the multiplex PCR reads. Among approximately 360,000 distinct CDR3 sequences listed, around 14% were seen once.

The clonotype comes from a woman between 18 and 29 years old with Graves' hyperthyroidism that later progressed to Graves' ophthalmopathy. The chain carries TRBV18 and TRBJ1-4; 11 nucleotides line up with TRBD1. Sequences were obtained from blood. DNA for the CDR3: TGTGCCAGCTCACCCGGGACAGGGGGAACCGGGAATGAAAAACTGTTTTTT. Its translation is CASSPGTGGTGNEKLFF.